This T cell receptor (beta chain) emerged from a study of OX40 agonist ivuxolimab in advanced cancers. This clone was observed a handful of times. The germline V gene has CDR1 MDHEN and CDR2 SYDVKM. The V end was cut by 1 base, the J end by 1 base, with 4 bases between. The CDR3 sequence is 13 residues long. Assay: immunoSEQ multiplex PCR; the TCRdb copy retains only in-frame clones and omits some. The sample yields more than 20,000 clones, 80% to 90% seen once. This receptor was obtained from an adult with an advanced solid tumor such as melanoma, head and neck, liver or kidney cancer. This material consisted of CD4+ or CD8+ T cells sorted from blood, taken in a trial of the OX40 agonist ivuxolimab. This rearrangement joins TRBV28 to TRBJ1-2; D call uncertain. The CDR3 nucleotides are TGTGCCAGCAGTTTATCAAATAACTATGGCTACACCTTC. This sequence encodes CASSLSNNYGYTF.